This T cell receptor (beta chain) was observed in a study of blood T cell repertoires in COVID-19. Background on the study: Both acute and convalescent COVID-19 samples were obtained from the United States, Italy and Spain. T cells, B-cell-depleted T cells, or PBMCs provided the cDNA or gDNA that served as material.

This table comes from immunoSEQ multiplex PCR, and its TCRdb copy is limited to in-frame clones, with some not included. The profile shows some 250,000 clones, around 81% of them singletons. This CDR3 has 15 amino acids. Germline CDR1 and CDR2: KGHSH and LQKENI. V was clipped by 1 base and J by 3 bases, with 10 bases between them. The TCR was taken from a woman aged 60-70 years with active or convalescent COVID-19. The chain joins TRBV18 to TRBJ2-1; weak D call: TRBD1 (6 bases). Sequences were obtained from peripheral blood. The CDR3 DNA reads TGTGCCAGCTCACCACGGCGACAGGACTACAATGAGCAGTTCTTC. It specifies CASSPRRQDYNEQFF.